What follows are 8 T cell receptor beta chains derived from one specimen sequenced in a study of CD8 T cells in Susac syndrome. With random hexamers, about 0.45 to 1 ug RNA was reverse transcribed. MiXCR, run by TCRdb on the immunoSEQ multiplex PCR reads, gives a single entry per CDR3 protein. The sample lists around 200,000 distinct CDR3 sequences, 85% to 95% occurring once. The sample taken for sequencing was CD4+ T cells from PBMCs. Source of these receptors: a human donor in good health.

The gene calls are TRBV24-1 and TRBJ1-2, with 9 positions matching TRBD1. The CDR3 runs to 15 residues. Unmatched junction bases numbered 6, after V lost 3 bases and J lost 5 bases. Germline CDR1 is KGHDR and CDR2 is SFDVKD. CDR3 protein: CATSDQDRGEYGYTF. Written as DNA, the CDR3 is TGTGCCACCAGTGATCAAGACAGGGGGGAGTATGGCTACACCTTC.

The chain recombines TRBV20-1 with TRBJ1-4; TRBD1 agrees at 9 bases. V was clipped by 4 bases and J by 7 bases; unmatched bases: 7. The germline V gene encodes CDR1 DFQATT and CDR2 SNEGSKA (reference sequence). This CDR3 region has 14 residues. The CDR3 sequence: CSANTGQGGEKLFF. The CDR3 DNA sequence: TGCAGTGCTAATACGGGACAGGGTGGTGAAAAACTGTTTTTT.

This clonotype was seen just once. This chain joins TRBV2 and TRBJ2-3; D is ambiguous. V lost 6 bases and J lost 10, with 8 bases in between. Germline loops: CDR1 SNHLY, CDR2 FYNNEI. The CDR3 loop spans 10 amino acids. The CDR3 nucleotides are TGTGCCAGCAGAGGCGTCGCGCAGTATTTT. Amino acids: CASRGVAQYF.

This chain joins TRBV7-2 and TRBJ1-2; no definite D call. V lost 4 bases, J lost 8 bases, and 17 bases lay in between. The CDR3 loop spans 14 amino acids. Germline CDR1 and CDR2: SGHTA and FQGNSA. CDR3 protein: CASSSTNRPGGYTF. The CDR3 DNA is TGTGCCAGCAGCTCGACGAACAGACCAGGAGGCTACACCTTC.

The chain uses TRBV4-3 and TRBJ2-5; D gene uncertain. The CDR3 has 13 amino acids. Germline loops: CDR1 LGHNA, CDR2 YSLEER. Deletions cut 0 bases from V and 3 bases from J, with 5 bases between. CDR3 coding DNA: TGCGCCAGCAGCCAAGACATAGAAGAGACCCAGTACTTC. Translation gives CASSQDIEETQYF.

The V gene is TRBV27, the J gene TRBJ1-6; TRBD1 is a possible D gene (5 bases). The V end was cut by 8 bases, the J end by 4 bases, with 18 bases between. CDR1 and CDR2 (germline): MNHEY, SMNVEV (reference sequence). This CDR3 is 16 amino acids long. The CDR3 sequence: CASLLSGTTYNSPLHF. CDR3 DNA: TGTGCCAGCCTCTTGTCCGGGACGACTTATAATTCACCCCTCCACTTT.

In DNA form, the CDR3 reads TGTGCCAGCAGTTCCCTCCGGGACAGCCGCACAGATACGCAGTATTTT. Encoded protein: CASSSLRDSRTDTQYF. The genes are TRBV27 and TRBJ2-3; 7 bases agree with TRBD1. V shed 4 bases, J shed 1 base, and the junction held 8 bases outside the gene matches. This CDR3 has 16 amino acids. Germline V lookup: CDR1 MNHEY, CDR2 SMNVEV (reference sequence).

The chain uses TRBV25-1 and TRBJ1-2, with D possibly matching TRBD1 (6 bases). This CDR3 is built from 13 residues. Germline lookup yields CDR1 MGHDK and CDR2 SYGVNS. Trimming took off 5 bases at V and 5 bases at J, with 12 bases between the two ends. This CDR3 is CASSQEGGYGYTF. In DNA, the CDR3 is TGTGCCAGCAGTCAAGAGGGGGGTTATGGCTACACCTTC.